The clone carrying this T cell receptor beta chain occurred many times. Its antigen remains unidentified. This sample was included in a study of regulatory T cells in long-lasting Graves disease. Time point described: newly diagnosed GD, antithyroid drugs for less than 3 months. RNA from PBMCs was the source of the TCR library. EDTA tubes received about 9.4 milliliters of drawn peripheral blood. V lost 2 bases to trimming and J lost 7 bases, with 12 bases between them. The CDR3 runs 13 residues. Germline V lookup: CDR1 SGHVS, CDR2 FNYEAQ. Investigators prepared the TCR beta libraries by applying iRepertoire HTBI primers and Arm-PCR of CDR3 regions. TCRdb called the multiplex PCR reads again in MiXCR, with one record for every CDR3 protein. The data show 200,000 to 300,000 distinct CDR3 sequences, with just over 20% seen just once and approximately 13% held by the top ten. Points from the study as a whole: Whereas new patients shared 970 or so public clonotypes, persistent patients shared more, at approximately 2,700. Reduced TCR diversity was observed in persistent Graves' patients versus newly diagnosed patients. Limited samples may have lowered accuracy.

The material was peripheral blood mononuclear cells (PBMCs), obtained at new diagnosis, from a patient treated with antithyroid drugs. The V call is TRBV7-6, the J call TRBJ2-7; tentatively, D is TRBD1 (6 bases). The clonotype originates from a female donor with Graves disease. In DNA, the CDR3 is TGTGCCAGCAGCTTAAGCTACAGGGAGGAGCAGTACTTC. Translating it yields CASSLSYREEQYF.